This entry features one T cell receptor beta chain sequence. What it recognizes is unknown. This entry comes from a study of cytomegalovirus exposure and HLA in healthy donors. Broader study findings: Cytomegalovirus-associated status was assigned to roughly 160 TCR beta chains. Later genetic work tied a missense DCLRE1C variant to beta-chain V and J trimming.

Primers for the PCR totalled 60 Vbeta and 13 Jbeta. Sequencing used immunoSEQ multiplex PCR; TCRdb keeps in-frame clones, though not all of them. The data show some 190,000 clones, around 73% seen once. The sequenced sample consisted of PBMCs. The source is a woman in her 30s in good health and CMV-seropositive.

In DNA form, the CDR3 reads TGTGCCAGCAGACCTAGCGGGAGCGTCAACAATGAGCAGTTCTTC. Amino acids: CASRPSGSVNNEQFF. The chain is built from TRBV9 and TRBJ2-1, with TRBD2 matching over 10 bases. With 5 bases clipped from V and 5 bases from J, the junction kept 7 bases outside the gene matches. CDR1 SGDLS and CDR2 YYNGEE come from the germline V gene. This CDR3 has 15 residues.